This T cell receptor beta chain stems from a study of cytomegalovirus exposure and HLA in healthy donors. Overall study context: A prior analysis found 117 million unique TCR beta sequences from 150 million to 200 million T cells. The study, taken as a whole, reports: Later analysis identified a missense DCLRE1C variant that was linked to TCR beta V- and J-gene trimming. CMV serostatus was the sole immune exposure information available. The study listed under 200 cytomegalovirus-associated TCR beta chains.

Note on this clone: Its antigen is as yet unknown.

Vbeta (60) and Jbeta (13) primers were used in the PCR. Repertoires were generated with immunoSEQ multiplex PCR, while TCRdb's copy carries only in-frame clones and drops some. Here the sample spans 200,000 or so clones, more than 65% being singletons. The V gene's germline CDR1 is SGHRS and CDR2 YFSETQ. The CDR3 loop spans 11 amino acids. V was cut by 0 bases and J by 6 bases, with 4 bases left in between. The source material was PBMCs. The receptor was isolated from a man between 18 and 35 years old in good health and CMV-seronegative. J is TRBJ2-7 and V is TRBV5-1; D gene uncertain. The chain's CDR3 is CASSLGGEQYF. The DNA for the CDR3 is TGCGCCAGCAGCTTGGGAGGCGAGCAGTACTTC.